The clone carrying this T cell receptor beta chain has only a few counts. Its antigen is still unknown. Use of 60 Vbeta and 13 Jbeta primers characterized the PCR. As handled by the study authors: Unique TCR beta chains numbered roughly 83 million in a later analysis, with roughly 11 million shared. The assay was immunoSEQ multiplex PCR, and TCRdb's table has in-frame clones only and misses some. V, J and clone size derive from that table, while D and trimming were established from the DNA sequence. The repertoire holds about 170,000 clones, with roughly 79% as singletons. These data come from a study of cytomegalovirus exposure and HLA in healthy donors. General study points: Per a prior analysis, the majority of TCR beta V segments were productive roughly 90% or roughly 30% of the time.

CDR1 and CDR2 from the germline V gene are SGHVS and FNYEAQ. The CDR3 extends over 12 amino acids. Trimming cost V 1 base and J 8 bases, with 8 bases left between them. This TCR was sampled from a woman aged 45-65 years in good health and CMV-seropositive. This chain links TRBV7-6 with TRBJ1-1, with D hard to call. The sequenced sample was PBMCs. As DNA, the CDR3 is TGTGCCAGCAGCTTAGACGAGAACGAAGCTTTCTTT. This sequence encodes CASSLDENEAFF.